Each of the 2 T cell receptor beta chains below was sequenced from the same sample in a study of blood T cell repertoires in COVID-19. Here immunoSEQ multiplex PCR was the method, and the copy in TCRdb shows in-frame clones only, minus some. Here the sample spans about 40,000 clones, 84% being singletons. Source material: peripheral blood. The receptors come from a man aged 45-60 years with active or convalescent COVID-19.

The chain joins TRBV2 to TRBJ2-6; D uncertain. Germline CDR1 and CDR2: SNHLY and FYNNEI. The length of the CDR3 is 15 residues. Trimming took off 7 bases at V and 2 bases at J, with 12 bases between the two ends. CDR3 protein: CASNPSAAGANVLTF. Here the CDR3 DNA reads TGTGCCAGCAATCCCTCGGCGGCTGGGGCCAACGTCCTGACTTTC.

This clone was recorded only once. V gene TRBV6-5 combines with J gene TRBJ2-7; a weak D match, TRBD1 (6 bases). The V end was cut by 7 bases, the J end by 2 bases, with 15 bases between. Germline V gene lookup returns CDR1 MNHEY and CDR2 SVGAGI. The CDR3 length is 14 residues. DNA of the CDR3: TGTGCCAGCAACCCCTTCGGACAGACCTACGAGCAGTACTTC. As protein: CASNPFGQTYEQYF.